The rows below give T cell receptor beta chains drawn from one sample of a study of radiotherapy plus CTLA-4 blockade in lung cancer. Assay: immunoSEQ multiplex PCR; the TCRdb copy retains only in-frame clones and omits some. In the table there are tens of thousands of clones, roughly 73% of which are singletons. The sample here was peripheral blood, taken from a patient treated with radiotherapy plus ipilimumab. The receptor set was obtained from a human donor with non-small cell lung cancer who had a complete response to radiotherapy plus ipilimumab. Each CDR3 is given with its conserved first and last residue. The order of the fields is clone size, J gene, D gene, V gene, CDR3 protein, CDR3 DNA. A D gene is named only where the DNA matches it firmly. Size tells how often a clone was seen (once, few, many) or the class of an expanded clone, and some rows leave it out.

>NA|TRBJ2-7|NA|TRBV4-1
CASSQETGRSYYEQYF
TGCGCCAGCAGCCAAGAGACAGGACGGTCCTACTACGAGCAGTACTTC
>NA|TRBJ2-6|TRBD1|TRBV9
CASSADRVRGAGANVLTF
TGTGCCAGCAGCGCCGACAGGGTGAGGGGAGCTGGGGCCAACGTCCTGACTTTC
>NA|TRBJ2-3|TRBD2|TRBV2
CASSGSGRLTDTQYF
TGTGCCAGCAGTGGCAGCGGGAGACTCACAGATACGCAGTATTTT
>NA|TRBJ2-7|NA|TRBV27
CASSNQDKPYEQYF
TGTGCCAGCAGTAATCAGGATAAGCCCTACGAGCAGTACTTC
>NA|TRBJ2-7|NA|TRBV7-9
CASSDNRVVHEQYF
TGTGCCAGCAGCGATAACAGGGTTGTCCACGAGCAGTACTTC
>NA|TRBJ2-1|TRBD2|TRBV18
CASSPLLAGVLDEQFF
TGTGCCAGCTCACCCCTACTAGCGGGAGTTTTGGATGAGCAGTTCTTC
>NA|TRBJ2-7|TRBD2|TRBV27
CASSLKRGGSYEQYF
TGTGCCAGCAGTCTCAAGCGGGGGGGGTCCTACGAGCAGTACTTC
>NA|TRBJ2-2|TRBD2|TRBV6-5
CASSYGLAGATGELFF
TGTGCCAGCAGTTACGGACTAGCGGGGGCGACCGGGGAGCTGTTTTTT
>NA|TRBJ2-2|TRBD1|TRBV7-8
CASSLRTRGFRDTGELFF
TGTGCCAGCAGCCTACGAACCAGGGGGTTTAGGGACACCGGGGAGCTGTTTTTT
>once|TRBJ2-5|NA|TRBV7-6
CASSLLRLQETQYF
TGTGCCAGCAGCTTATTGAGACTACAAGAGACCCAGTACTTC
>NA|TRBJ2-2|TRBD2|TRBV19
CASRLAGVGELFF
TGTGCCAGTAGACTAGCGGGGGTCGGGGAGCTGTTTTTT
>NA|TRBJ1-3|TRBD1|TRBV18
CASSFGTGTRNTIYF
TGTGCCAGCTCGTTCGGGACAGGGACTAGAAACACCATATATTTT
>NA|TRBJ2-7|TRBD1|TRBV19
CASSTRSGTGTYEQYF
TGTGCCAGTAGTACCCGTTCCGGGACAGGGACCTACGAGCAGTACTTC
>once|TRBJ2-7|TRBD2|TRBV7-2
CASSPRLAAYEQYF
TGTGCCAGCAGCCCCCGACTAGCGGCATACGAGCAGTACTTC
>few|TRBJ2-2|TRBD2|TRBV5-4
CASSFGMAGGTAGELFF
TGTGCCAGCAGCTTTGGGATGGCGGGAGGGACGGCCGGGGAGCTGTTTTTT
>NA|TRBJ2-7|TRBD1|TRBV6-5
CASSYLTGTGEQYF
TGTGCCAGCAGTTACCTGACAGGGACCGGCGAGCAGTACTTC
>NA|TRBJ2-5|TRBD2|TRBV11-1
CASSYMGTSGRAQYF
TGTGCCAGCAGCTATATGGGGACTAGCGGGAGGGCCCAGTACTTC
>NA|TRBJ1-4|NA|TRBV28
CASSLRIGAGTNEKLFF
TGTGCCAGCAGTTTGAGAATTGGGGCAGGAACTAATGAAAAACTGTTTTTT